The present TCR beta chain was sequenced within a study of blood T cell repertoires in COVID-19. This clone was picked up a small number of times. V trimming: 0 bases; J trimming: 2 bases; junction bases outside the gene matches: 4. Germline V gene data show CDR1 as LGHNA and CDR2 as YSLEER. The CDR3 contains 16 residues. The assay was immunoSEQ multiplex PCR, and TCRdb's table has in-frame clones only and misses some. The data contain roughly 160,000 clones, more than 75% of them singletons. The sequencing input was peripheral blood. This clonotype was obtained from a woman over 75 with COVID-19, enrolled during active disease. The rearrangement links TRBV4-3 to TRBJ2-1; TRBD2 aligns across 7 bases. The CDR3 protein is CASSQDRAGPYNEQFF. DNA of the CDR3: TGCGCCAGCAGCCAAGATCGAGCGGGACCCTACAATGAGCAGTTCTTC.